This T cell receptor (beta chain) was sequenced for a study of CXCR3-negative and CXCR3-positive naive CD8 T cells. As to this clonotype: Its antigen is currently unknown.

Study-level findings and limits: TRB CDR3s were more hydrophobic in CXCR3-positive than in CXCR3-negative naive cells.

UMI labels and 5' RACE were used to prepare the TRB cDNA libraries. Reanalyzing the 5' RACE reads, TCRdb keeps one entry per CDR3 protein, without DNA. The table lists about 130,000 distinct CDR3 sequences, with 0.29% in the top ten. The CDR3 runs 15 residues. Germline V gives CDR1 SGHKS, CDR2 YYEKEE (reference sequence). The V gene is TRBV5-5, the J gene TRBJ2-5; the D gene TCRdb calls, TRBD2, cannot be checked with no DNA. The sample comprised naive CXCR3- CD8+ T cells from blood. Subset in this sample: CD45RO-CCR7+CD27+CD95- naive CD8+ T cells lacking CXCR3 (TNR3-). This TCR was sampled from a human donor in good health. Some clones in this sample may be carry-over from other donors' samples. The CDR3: CASSLGLPTQETQYF.